This TCR beta chain was recorded in a study of T cell repertoires in cytomegalovirus infection. The overall study: It can be stated that public TCR beta signatures indicated CMV infection as well as a matching HLA type.

About this clonotype itself: What it recognizes is unknown.

The CDR3 is 14 residues long. CDR1 and CDR2 from the germline V gene are MNHEY and SVGAGI. V was shortened by 2 bases and J by 0 bases, with 8 bases between the two germline ends. TCRdb reanalysed the reads using MiXCR and keeps one entry per CDR3 protein. The sample contains about 110,000 distinct CDR3 sequences, under 30% of which appear only once. Study outcomes and limitations: Dominating the ex vivo response were TCR beta clonotypes that were CMV-specific and HLA-C-restricted.

This clonotype was sampled from a human donor in good health (CMV status not recorded). Some clones in this sample may be carry-over from other donors' samples. The chain is built from TRBV6-5 and TRBJ2-7; a weak D match, TRBD1 (6 bases). The sample in question was CD8+ T cells from cultured PBMCs, obtained from culture after CMV antigen stimulation. CDR3 coding DNA: TGTGCCAGCAGTTACATGGACAGCTCCTACGAGCAGTACTTC. Translating it yields CASSYMDSSYEQYF.